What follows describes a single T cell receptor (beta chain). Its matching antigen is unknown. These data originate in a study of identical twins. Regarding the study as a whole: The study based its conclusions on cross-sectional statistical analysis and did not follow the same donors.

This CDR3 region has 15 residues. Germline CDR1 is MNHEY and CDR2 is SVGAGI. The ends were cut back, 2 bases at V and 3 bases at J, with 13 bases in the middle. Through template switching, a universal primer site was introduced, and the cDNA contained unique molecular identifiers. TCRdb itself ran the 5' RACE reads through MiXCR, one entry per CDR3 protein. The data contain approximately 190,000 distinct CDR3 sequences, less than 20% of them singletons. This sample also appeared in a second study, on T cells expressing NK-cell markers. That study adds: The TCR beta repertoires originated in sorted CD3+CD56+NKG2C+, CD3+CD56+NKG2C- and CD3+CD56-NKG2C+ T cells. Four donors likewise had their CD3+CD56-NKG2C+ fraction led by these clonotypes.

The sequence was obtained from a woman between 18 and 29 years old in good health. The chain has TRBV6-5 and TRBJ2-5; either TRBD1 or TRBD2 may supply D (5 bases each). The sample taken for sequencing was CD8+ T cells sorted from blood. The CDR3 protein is CASSYTGTAKETQYF. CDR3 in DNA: TGTGCCAGCAGTTACACCGGGACGGCAAAAGAGACCCAGTACTTC.